The clone carrying this T cell receptor beta chain occurred a few times. Its antigen is unidentified. Treatment given: oral pan-JAK inhibitor, 5-10 mg twice daily. CDR1 and CDR2 (germline): MNHEY, SMNVEV (reference sequence). The CDR3 consists of 15 residues. Germline trimming cut 3 bases from V and 3 bases from J; bases unmatched to any gene: 4. Sequencing used cDNA as its template, made by extracting RNA and reverse transcribing it. The repertoire was sequenced with immunoSEQ multiplex PCR; TCRdb's copy has only in-frame clones and lacks some. Seen here are roughly 200,000 clones, approximately 45% observed once, and the top ten hold around 2.5%. These data come from a study of CD8+ T cells in alopecia areata. Notes on the study in general: Many expanded lesional clones persisted during tofacitinib (in both scalp and blood). Patients shared TCRs less clearly than mice did, possibly for HLA-related reasons. Uncertainty about whether baseline CD8+ expansion is linked to response remains, with one nonresponder.

The rearrangement joins TRBV27 to TRBJ2-3, with TRBD2 matching over 9 bases. The sequence was obtained from a human donor with alopecia areata. The input for sequencing was CD4+ T cells sorted from blood, taken at approximately week 36, from a patient treated with tofacitinib. As DNA, the CDR3 is TGTGCCAGCAGTTTCGGACTAGCGTTAACAGATACGCAGTATTTT. This translates into CASSFGLALTDTQYF.